This T cell receptor (beta chain) derives from a study of blood T cell repertoires in COVID-19. Trimming cost V 2 bases and J 9 bases; bases outside gene matches: 7. CDR1 and CDR2 from the germline V gene are SGHNT and YYREEE (reference sequence). There are 15 residues in the CDR3. As processed by the authors: Scientists estimated how many nucleated cells there were by amplifying reference gene primers. Using immunoSEQ multiplex PCR, the repertoire was profiled, and TCRdb retains in-frame clones only, with some absent. V and J calls and clone size are as listed in that table; D and trimming were resolved from the DNA. The sample shows approximately 180,000 clones, around 85% of them seen only once.

The sequence came from a human donor with active or convalescent COVID-19. The donor label of this sample is uncertain. Sample: peripheral blood. The chain joins TRBV5-4 to TRBJ1-6; 8 nucleotides align to TRBD1. CDR3 amino acids: CASSFGQGAGSPLHF. DNA for the CDR3: TGTGCCAGCAGCTTCGGGCAGGGGGCCGGTTCACCCCTCCACTTT. The variable domain in full, completed from reference TRBV5-4 and TRBJ1-6, reads ETGVTQSPTHLIKTRGQQVTLRCSSQSGHNTVSWYQQALGQGPQFIFQYYREEENGRGNFPPRFSGLQFPNYSSELNVNALELDDSALYLCASSFGQGAGSPLHFGNGTRLTVT.